The rows below give T cell receptor beta chains drawn from one sample of a study of blood T cell repertoires in COVID-19. Assay used: immunoSEQ multiplex PCR; TCRdb lists only in-frame clones, some missing. The table includes hundreds of thousands of clones, approximately 84% detected once. What was sequenced was peripheral blood. These receptors all come from a woman aged 80 or over with acute or convalescent COVID-19. Both conserved end residues are part of each CDR3. The D gene is left open where the match is weak. Expanded clones are given a class, and other clones once, few, many or no size at all.

>TRBJ1-1|.|TRBD1|TRBV5-1
CASSSGQGSTEAFF
TGCGCCAGCAGCTCGGGACAGGGGAGCACTGAAGCTTTCTTT
>TRBJ1-2|.|.|TRBV7-8
CASSLASGIRAPHIYGYTF
TGTGCCAGCAGCTTAGCGTCAGGAATCAGGGCACCCCACATCTATGGCTACACCTTC
>TRBJ2-7|.|.|TRBV27
CASSLLRTGEQYF
TGTGCCAGCAGTTTATTGAGGACTGGGGAGCAGTACTTC
>TRBJ2-3|.|TRBD2|TRBV29-1
CSVIAGGFTDTQYF
TGCAGCGTAATAGCGGGAGGGTTTACAGATACGCAGTATTTT
>TRBJ2-3|.|.|TRBV9
CASSEGLYTQYF
TGTGCCAGCAGCGAGGGACTCTATACGCAGTATTTT
>TRBJ2-7|once|.|TRBV7-2
CASSQKSSTDPPYEQYF
TGTGCCAGCAGCCAAAAATCCTCGACAGACCCACCCTACGAGCAGTACTTC
>TRBJ2-1|.|TRBD2|TRBV6-2/TRBV6-3
CASSYLAGGPANEQFF
TGTGCCAGCAGTTACTTGGCGGGGGGGCCGGCCAATGAGCAGTTCTTC
>TRBJ2-5|.|TRBD2|TRBV7-3
CASSQGLAGAGQETQYF
TGTGCCAGCAGCCAGGGACTAGCGGGAGCGGGTCAAGAGACCCAGTACTTC
>TRBJ2-7|.|.|TRBV18
CASSPTQVPSYEQYF
TGTGCCAGCTCACCAACCCAGGTACCCTCCTACGAGCAGTACTTC
>TRBJ2-5|.|.|TRBV28
CASSLGSRETQYF
TGTGCCAGCAGTTTAGGGAGTAGGGAGACCCAGTACTTC
>TRBJ2-5|.|TRBD2|TRBV20-1
CSASRLAGGSETQYF
TGCAGTGCTAGTCGGCTAGCGGGAGGTTCAGAGACCCAGTACTTC
>TRBJ1-5|.|.|TRBV19
CASSRAGSNQPQHF
TGTGCCAGTAGTAGGGCAGGCAGCAATCAGCCCCAGCATTTT
>TRBJ2-7|.|.|TRBV6-5
CASREWTASKQYF
TGTGCCAGCAGGGAGTGGACAGCCAGTAAGCAGTACTTC
>TRBJ2-7|.|.|TRBV6-6
CASSSPPGVPWEQYF
TGTGCCAGCAGTTCGCCGCCAGGGGTGCCGTGGGAGCAGTACTTC
>TRBJ1-2|.|TRBD1|TRBV7-2
CASSSGQGGHYTF
TGTGCCAGCAGCTCAGGACAGGGAGGGCACTACACCTTC
>TRBJ2-7|.|TRBD1|TRBV6-5
CASRGTGRNEQYF
TGTGCCAGCAGGGGGACAGGGAGGAACGAGCAGTACTTC
>TRBJ1-1|.|TRBD1|TRBV7-2
CASSTRTGGGTEAFF
TGTGCCAGCAGCACACGGACAGGGGGGGGCACTGAAGCTTTCTTT
>TRBJ1-2|.|.|TRBV3-1/TRBV3-2
CASSQEPRELGGYTF
TGTGCCAGCAGCCAAGAACCCCGGGAGCTTGGGGGCTACACCTTC
>TRBJ1-6|.|TRBD1|TRBV28
CASSLYKPGQVNSPLHF
TGTGCCAGCAGTTTGTATAAGCCGGGACAGGTTAATTCACCCCTCCACTTT
>TRBJ2-1|.|.|TRBV2
CASSLGARLLSRSYNEQFF
TGTGCCAGCAGTTTGGGGGCGAGACTCCTATCGAGGTCCTACAATGAGCAGTTCTTC
>TRBJ2-7|.|.|TRBV3-1/TRBV3-2
CASSQVGGPLYEQYF
TGTGCCAGCAGCCAAGTTGGCGGTCCACTCTACGAGCAGTACTTC
>TRBJ2-2|.|TRBD1|TRBV7-3
CASSPLPPGQGRTGELFF
TGTGCCAGCAGCCCACTGCCACCCGGACAGGGCCGGACCGGGGAGCTGTTTTTT
>TRBJ2-1|.|TRBD2|TRBV7-3
CASSSRGFNEQFF
TGTGCCAGCAGCTCGCGGGGGTTCAATGAGCAGTTCTTC
>TRBJ2-7|.|.|TRBV7-9
CASSTLEEQYF
TGTGCCAGCAGCACCCTCGAGGAGCAGTACTTC
>TRBJ1-5|.|TRBD1|TRBV9
CASSEDSDRNNQPQHF
TGTGCCAGCAGCGAGGACTCGGACAGGAACAATCAGCCCCAGCATTTT
>TRBJ2-5|once|TRBD1|TRBV5-1
CASSHIGGRRQETQYF
TGCGCCAGCAGTCACATAGGGGGCCGTAGGCAAGAGACCCAGTACTTC
>TRBJ2-2|.|.|TRBV7-9
CASSLGRQAITGELFF
TGTGCCAGCAGCTTAGGCAGACAGGCCATCACCGGGGAGCTGTTTTTT
>TRBJ2-5|.|.|TRBV7-3
CASSLWAQETQYF
TGTGCCAGCAGCTTATGGGCCCAAGAGACCCAGTACTTC
>TRBJ2-7|.|TRBD2|TRBV5-1
CASSLTIAGGLNEQYF
TGCGCCAGCAGCTTGACCATAGCGGGGGGGCTTAACGAGCAGTACTTC
>TRBJ2-3|.|.|TRBV5-1
CASSFLMGARDTQYF
TGCGCCAGCAGCTTTTTGATGGGGGCACGAGATACGCAGTATTTT
>TRBJ2-5|.|TRBD2|TRBV5-1
CASSSRLAGGRQETQYF
TGCGCCAGCAGCTCCCGACTAGCGGGAGGTCGCCAAGAGACCCAGTACTTC
>TRBJ2-3|once|.|TRBV12-3/TRBV12-4
CASSQARASQYF
TGTGCCAGCAGCCAGGCGCGGGCTTCGCAGTATTTT
>TRBJ1-2|.|TRBD1|TRBV3-1/TRBV3-2
CASSQARDRLNYGYTF
TGTGCCAGCAGCCAAGCGCGGGACAGGCTTAACTATGGCTACACCTTC
>TRBJ2-2|.|TRBD1|TRBV7-9
CASSSDRGRHGELFF
TGTGCCAGCAGCTCCGACAGGGGGCGTCACGGGGAGCTGTTTTTT
>TRBJ1-2|.|.|TRBV15
CATSRDRGSHYSYTF
TGTGCCACCAGCAGAGACAGAGGGTCTCACTATAGCTACACCTTC
>TRBJ2-2|.|.|TRBV15
CATSRGQSNTGELFF
TGTGCCACCAGCAGAGGTCAGTCGAACACCGGGGAGCTGTTTTTT
>TRBJ2-2|few|TRBD2|TRBV5-1
CASSPSGGTGELFF
TGCGCCAGCAGCCCTAGCGGGGGGACCGGGGAGCTGTTTTTT
>TRBJ2-4|.|.|TRBV19
CAGLIAKNIQYF
TGTGCCGGTCTAATAGCCAAAAACATTCAGTACTTC
>TRBJ1-1|.|.|TRBV28
CASSLGRVNTEAFF
TGTGCCAGCAGTTTAGGGCGGGTAAACACTGAAGCTTTCTTT
>TRBJ1-2|.|TRBD1|TRBV6-2/TRBV6-3
CASSYPAGTGGSNTF
TGTGCCAGCAGTTACCCTGCCGGGACAGGGGGCTCTAACACCTTC
>TRBJ2-1|few|.|TRBV5-1
CASSFSAQRYYNEQFF
TGCGCCAGCAGCTTTTCGGCCCAGCGGTACTACAATGAGCAGTTCTTC
>TRBJ2-7|.|.|TRBV27
CASSLGGGAGRYEQYF
TGTGCCAGCAGTTTGGGCGGCGGGGCGGGGAGGTACGAGCAGTACTTC
>TRBJ2-7|.|TRBD1|TRBV18
CASSLAAGQGLEEQYF
TGTGCCAGCTCACTTGCTGCGGGACAGGGTTTGGAGGAGCAGTACTTC
>TRBJ1-1|.|.|TRBV5-6
CASTRRGGDDEAFF
TGTGCCAGCACCCGAAGGGGAGGGGACGATGAGGCTTTCTTT
>TRBJ2-1|.|TRBD1|TRBV3-1/TRBV3-2
CASSQDRGPRFF
TGTGCCAGCAGCCAAGACAGGGGGCCTCGGTTCTTC
>TRBJ2-1|.|TRBD2|TRBV5-4
CASSLGGGGEQFF
TGTGCCAGCAGCTTGGGGGGCGGGGGTGAGCAGTTCTTC
>TRBJ1-2|.|TRBD1|TRBV3-1/TRBV3-2
CASSIQQGQYGYTF
TGTGCCAGCAGCATCCAACAGGGGCAATATGGCTACACCTTC
>TRBJ1-4|.|.|TRBV18
CASSPSGLGEKLFF
TGTGCCAGCTCACCATCGGGATTAGGTGAAAAACTGTTTTTT
>TRBJ1-1|.|.|TRBV6-5
CASSYNRAGDTEAFF
TGTGCCAGCAGTTACAATAGGGCAGGGGACACTGAAGCTTTCTTT
>TRBJ2-7|few|TRBD1|TRBV29-1
CSVRQGGYEQYF
TGCAGCGTTAGACAGGGGGGATACGAGCAGTACTTC
>TRBJ1-5|.|TRBD1|TRBV6-5
CASGDSLGPQHF
TGTGCCTCAGGGGACAGTCTAGGGCCCCAGCATTTT
>TRBJ1-6|.|.|TRBV5-1
CASSVEGTQQGSPLHF
TGCGCCAGCAGCGTAGAAGGTACCCAACAGGGTTCACCCCTCCACTTT
>TRBJ2-1|few|TRBD2|TRBV6-5
CASSYGTRGYNEQFF
TGTGCCAGCAGTTATGGGACTAGGGGATACAATGAGCAGTTCTTC
>TRBJ2-3|few|.|TRBV24-1
CATSDEGPTDTQYF
TGTGCCACCAGTGATGAGGGCCCCACAGATACGCAGTATTTT